The clone carrying this TCR beta chain was seen a few times. Its antigen is not identified. The sample comes from a study of cytomegalovirus exposure and HLA in healthy donors. Study results and limitations: Overall, around 160 TCR beta chains were annotated as cytomegalovirus-associated. In a later analysis, most CMV-associated TCR beta chains appeared HLA-restricted. The authors later found HLA-associated TCR beta chains more clonally expanded than equally common others.

Germline V lookup: CDR1 SGHVS, CDR2 FQNEAQ. V trimming: 5 bases; J trimming: 4 bases; junction bases outside the gene matches: 4. CDR3 size: 14 residues. It was with 60 Vbeta and 13 Jbeta primers that the PCR ran. Produced via immunoSEQ multiplex PCR; TCRdb's table is partial and in-frame only. The repertoire holds over 85,000 clones, about 60% seen once, with 4.8% in the top ten. The material sequenced was PBMCs. The genes are TRBV7-8 and TRBJ2-7, with 11 bases aligning to TRBD1. The sequence came from a human donor in good health. This CDR3 reads CASSRTGGTYEQYF. The DNA for the CDR3 is TGTGCCAGCAGCCGGACAGGGGGCACATACGAGCAGTACTTC.